This entry lists 12 T cell receptor beta chains sequenced from one sample in a study of T cell responses to AZD1222 COVID-19 vaccine. The table came from immunoSEQ multiplex PCR; TCRdb's copy has only in-frame clones and leaves some out. The sample lists some 99,000 clones, around 87% occurring once. The sample consisted of peripheral blood, taken 28 days after the second AZD1222 dose. These receptor sequences come from an adult who received the AZD1222 COVID-19 vaccine.

This chain links TRBV12-3 or TRBV12-4 with TRBJ1-2; possible D gene TRBD1, 5 bases. This CDR3 comprises 13 residues. V dropped 4 bases and J dropped 8 bases, with 14 bases sitting between them. CDR3 loop: CASSYSGRGGYTF. The DNA for the CDR3 is TGTGCCAGCAGTTACTCAGGGAGGGGAGGCTACACCTTC.

V is TRBV7-3 and J is TRBJ2-1; D is perhaps TRBD2 (6 bases). CDR3 length: 13 residues. Germline CDR1 SGHTA, CDR2 FQGTGA. The V gene lost 2 bases and the J gene lost 8 bases, with 10 bases spanning the gap. The CDR3 DNA reads TGTGCCAGCAGCTTACAGTGGGGGGATGAGCAGTTCTTC. Translation gives CASSLQWGDEQFF.

J is TRBJ2-1 and V is TRBV30; tentatively, D is TRBD2 (7 bases). Between the trimmed V and J ends, which lost 5 bases and 1 base, there was a span of 15 bases. CDR3 length: 15 amino acids. Looked up from germline, CDR1 is GTSNPN and CDR2 is SVGIG (reference sequence). The CDR3 loop is CAWGLAGASYNEQFF. The CDR3 coding sequence is TGTGCCTGGGGACTGGCGGGGGCTTCCTACAATGAGCAGTTCTTC.

The chain is built from TRBV18 and TRBJ1-1; TRBD1 is a possible D gene (6 bases). The CDR3 length is 13 residues. CDR1 KGHSH and CDR2 LQKENI come from the germline V gene. The V gene lost 2 bases and the J gene lost 5 bases, with 9 bases spanning the gap. CDR3 loop: CASSPKTGTEAFF. The DNA for the CDR3 is TGTGCCAGCTCACCAAAGACAGGAACTGAAGCTTTCTTT.

The J gene is TRBJ1-2, the V gene TRBV11-2; tentative D call: TRBD1 (6 bases). Germline CDR1 SGHAT, CDR2 FQNNGV. The V gene lost 0 bases and the J gene lost 6 bases, with 17 bases spanning the gap. The CDR3 is 16 residues long. The DNA of the CDR3 is TGTGCCAGCAGCTTAGATATGGGCAGGGGTGGGGATGGCTACACCTTC. Translating gives CASSLDMGRGGDGYTF.

The chain employs TRBV6-6 and TRBJ1-2, with TRBD1 matching over 9 bases. The length of the CDR3 is 14 residues. Unmatched junction bases numbered 7, after V lost 6 bases and J lost 5 bases. Germline V gene sequence: CDR1 MNHNY, CDR2 SVGAGI (reference sequence). CDR3 nucleotide sequence: TGTGCCAGCAGCCCCGGGACAGGGATTTATGGCTACACCTTC. Its protein is CASSPGTGIYGYTF.

The chain is built from TRBV6-1 and TRBJ1-5; TRBD1 agrees at 8 bases. The length of the CDR3 is 17 residues. Trimming took 0 bases from V and 4 from J; bases not matched to a gene: 8. Germline-derived CDR1 and CDR2 are MNHNS and SASEGT. CDR3 loop: CASSEAQRTGGNQPQHF. CDR3 nucleotides: TGTGCCAGCAGTGAAGCGCAGAGAACAGGGGGTAATCAGCCCCAGCATTTT.

J is TRBJ1-5 and V is TRBV27, with 12 bases matching TRBD1. Germline V lookup: CDR1 MNHEY, CDR2 SMNVEV (reference sequence). V shed 6 bases and J 9 bases; nucleotides not matched to a gene: 12. The CDR3 extends over 16 amino acids. The CDR3 region is CASRERDRGPGGPQHF. The CDR3 DNA reads TGTGCCAGCAGGGAGCGGGACAGGGGGCCAGGGGGGCCCCAGCATTTT.

This rearrangement joins TRBV7-2 to TRBJ1-1; possible D gene TRBD1, 6 bases. V gave up 0 bases and J gave up 7 bases, with 12 bases separating them. The CDR3 consists of 14 residues. Looked up from germline, CDR1 is SGHTA and CDR2 is FQGNSA. CDR3 loop: CASSLARGFGEAFF. CDR3 DNA: TGTGCCAGCAGCTTAGCCAGGGGTTTCGGTGAAGCTTTCTTT. The full variable domain, with the rest looked up from reference TRBV7-2 and TRBJ1-1, is GAGVSQSPSNKVTEKGKDVELRCDPISGHTALYWYRQSLGQGLEFLIYFQGNSAPDKSGLPSDRFSAERTGGSVSTLTIQRTQQEDSAVYLCASSLARGFGEAFFGQGTRLTVV.

The chain uses TRBV7-2 and TRBJ1-5; 10 nucleotides match TRBD1. J was trimmed by 11 bases and V by 3 bases; bases with no gene match: 10. The germline gives CDR1 SGHTA, CDR2 FQGNSA. The CDR3 covers 15 residues. The CDR3 is CASSLYGTGVLAQHF. The CDR3 bases are TGTGCCAGCAGCTTGTATGGGACAGGGGTATTGGCCCAGCATTTT.

This sequence joins TRBV29-1 and TRBJ2-7; 7 bases are shared with TRBD1. Unmatched junction bases numbered 5, after V lost 2 bases and J lost 4 bases. The CDR3 totals 13 residues. Per germline, CDR1 SQVTM and CDR2 ANQGSEA. CDR3 amino acids: CSVERGQDYEQYF. DNA of the CDR3: TGCAGCGTTGAAAGAGGACAGGATTACGAGCAGTACTTC.

This rearrangement joins TRBV4-2 to TRBJ2-1; 9 positions agree with TRBD2. V shed 4 bases and J 7 bases; nucleotides not matched to a gene: 5. Germline assignment: CDR1 LGHNA and CDR2 YNFKEQ. The CDR3 runs to 14 residues. The DNA for the CDR3 is TGTGCCAGCAGCCTAGCGGGGGCGGATAATGAGCAGTTCTTC. Translated: CASSLAGADNEQFF.